These T cell receptor beta chains were read from a single sample in a study of blood T cell repertoires in COVID-19. The data were produced by immunoSEQ multiplex PCR, yet TCRdb's version contains in-frame clones alone and is incomplete. Among about 270,000 clones listed, approximately 86% were seen once. Sequencing used peripheral blood. All receptors derive from a man aged 40-50 years with active or convalescent COVID-19. Each CDR3 is given with its conserved first and last residue. The order of the fields is J gene, V gene, clone size, D gene, CDR3 protein, CDR3 DNA. D genes are given only for firm matches. Size is stated for part of the rows, as once, few or many counts, or as a class when the clone is expanded.

>TRBJ1-2|TRBV5-1|.|TRBD1
CASSPEQGYGYGYTF
TGCGCCAGCAGCCCAGAACAGGGGTATGGCTATGGCTACACCTTC
>TRBJ2-1|TRBV3-1/TRBV3-2|.|TRBD2
CASSQGEGAYNEQFF
TGTGCCAGCAGCCAAGGGGAGGGAGCCTACAATGAGCAGTTCTTC
>TRBJ2-3|TRBV10-2|.|.
CASNEMGLNTDTQYF
TGCGCCAGCAACGAGATGGGCCTTAACACAGATACGCAGTATTTT
>TRBJ1-2|TRBV7-9|.|.
CASSLGLKGYTF
TGTGCCAGCAGCTTAGGGCTGAAGGGCTACACCTTC
>TRBJ1-5|TRBV28|.|.
CASSLGGNRNQPQHF
TGTGCCAGCAGTTTGGGGGGTAATCGTAATCAGCCCCAGCATTTT
>TRBJ2-1|TRBV27|.|TRBD2
CASSLSSGGAKEQFF
TGTGCCAGCAGTTTATCTAGCGGGGGGGCAAAGGAGCAGTTCTTC
>TRBJ1-6|TRBV14|.|.
CASSQYDISNSPLHF
TGTGCCAGCAGCCAATACGACATATCAAATTCACCCCTCCACTTT
>TRBJ1-6|TRBV9|.|.
CASSGPDSGSPLHF
TGTGCCAGCAGCGGGCCGGACAGCGGATCACCCCTCCACTTT
>TRBJ1-1|TRBV10-3|once|TRBD1
CAIRMTGYDTEAFF
TGCGCCATCAGAATGACAGGGTATGACACTGAAGCTTTCTTT
>TRBJ2-1|TRBV24-1|few|TRBD2
CATSDSALAGYNEQFF
TGTGCCACCAGTGATTCGGCACTAGCGGGATACAATGAGCAGTTCTTC